The source of this T cell receptor (beta chain) is a study of blood T cells in healthy people across ages. The study, taken as a whole, reports: Long-lived and aged donors differed, with more naive CD4+ cells and higher diversity in the long-lived.

A J-beta primer mix and a sample-barcoded 5' primer were used in a second PCR of roughly 6 to 12 cycles. From the 5' RACE reads, TCRdb called clonotypes with MiXCR, one entry per CDR3 protein. The data show roughly 1.7 million distinct CDR3 sequences, around 35% seen once. Each donor supplied approximately 10 milliliters of peripheral blood. The extraction recovered at least 5 micrograms of total RNA per sample. Concerning this clonotype: The antigen remains undetermined.

V trimming: 3 bases; J trimming: 3 bases; junction bases outside the gene matches: 7. This CDR3 spans 15 amino acids. CDR1 is MGHDK, CDR2 SYGVNS, per germline. Source material: blood. V usage is TRBV25-1 and J usage is TRBJ1-2; 7 nucleotides line up with TRBD1. The origin of this receptor is a woman younger than 45 in good health. The CDR3, as DNA: TGTGCCAGCAGTGAGGACAGGCTACTTGACTATGGCTACACCTTC. Its translation: CASSEDRLLDYGYTF.